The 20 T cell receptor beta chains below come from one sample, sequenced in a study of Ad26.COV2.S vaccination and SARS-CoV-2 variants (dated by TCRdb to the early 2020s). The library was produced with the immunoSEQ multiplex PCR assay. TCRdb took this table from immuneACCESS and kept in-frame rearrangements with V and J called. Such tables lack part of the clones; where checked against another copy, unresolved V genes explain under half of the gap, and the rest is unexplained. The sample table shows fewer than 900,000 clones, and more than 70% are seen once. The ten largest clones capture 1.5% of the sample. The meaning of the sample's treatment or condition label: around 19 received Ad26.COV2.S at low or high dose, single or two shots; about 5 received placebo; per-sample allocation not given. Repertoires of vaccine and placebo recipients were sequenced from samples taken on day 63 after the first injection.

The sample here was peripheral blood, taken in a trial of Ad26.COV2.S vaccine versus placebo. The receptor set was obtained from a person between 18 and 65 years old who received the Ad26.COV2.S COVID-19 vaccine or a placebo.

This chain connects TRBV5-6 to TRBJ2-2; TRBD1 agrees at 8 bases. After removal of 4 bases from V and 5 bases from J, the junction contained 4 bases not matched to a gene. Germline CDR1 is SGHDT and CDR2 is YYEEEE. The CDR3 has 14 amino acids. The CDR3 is CASSPDRATGELFF. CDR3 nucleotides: TGTGCCAGCAGCCCGGACAGGGCAACCGGGGAGCTGTTTTTT.

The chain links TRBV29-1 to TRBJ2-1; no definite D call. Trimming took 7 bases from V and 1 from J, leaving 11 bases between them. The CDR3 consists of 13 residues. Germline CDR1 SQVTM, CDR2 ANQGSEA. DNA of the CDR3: TGCAGCGCCCCGGCGCTTTCCTACAATGAGCAGTTCTTC. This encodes CSAPALSYNEQFF.

The DNA of the CDR3 is TGTGCCAGCAGTGAAGCGCTTCCGGCTAGCGGGAGGTCCCTATACAATGAGCAGTTCTTC. Translated: CASSEALPASGRSLYNEQFF. The chain uses TRBV2 and TRBJ2-1, with 11 positions matching TRBD2. Germline V lookup: CDR1 SNHLY, CDR2 FYNNEI. V lost 0 bases and J lost 4; bases outside the gene matches: 14. The CDR3 contains 20 residues.

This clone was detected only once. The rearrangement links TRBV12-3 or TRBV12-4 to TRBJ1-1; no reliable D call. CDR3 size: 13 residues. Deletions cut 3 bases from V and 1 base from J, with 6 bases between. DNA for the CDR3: TGTGCCAGCAGTTTGTTAGAGAACACTGAAGCTTTCTTT. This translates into CASSLLENTEAFF.

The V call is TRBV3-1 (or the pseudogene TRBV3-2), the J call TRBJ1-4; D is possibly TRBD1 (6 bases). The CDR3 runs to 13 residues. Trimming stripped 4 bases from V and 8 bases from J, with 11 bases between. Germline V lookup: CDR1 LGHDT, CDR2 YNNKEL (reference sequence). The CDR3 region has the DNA TGTGCCAGCAGCCCTGGGGGGCGAGAAAAACTGTTTTTT. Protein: CASSPGGREKLFF.

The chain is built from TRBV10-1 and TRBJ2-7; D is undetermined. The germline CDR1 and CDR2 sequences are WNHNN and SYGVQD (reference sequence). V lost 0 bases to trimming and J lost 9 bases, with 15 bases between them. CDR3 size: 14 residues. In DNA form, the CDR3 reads TGCGCCAGCAGTGAGTCCCCCCTCCCCGGGCGGCAGTACTTC. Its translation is CASSESPLPGRQYF.

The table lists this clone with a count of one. The DNA for the CDR3 is TGTGCCAGCAGCGGCCTAGCGGGCGCCTCCTACGAGCAGTACTTC. Translated: CASSGLAGASYEQYF. The V call is TRBV2, the J call TRBJ2-7; 8 bases are shared with TRBD2. Germline CDR1 is SNHLY and CDR2 is FYNNEI. The CDR3 extends over 15 amino acids. The V segment lost 6 bases and the J segment 0 bases; nucleotides outside the gene matches: 7.

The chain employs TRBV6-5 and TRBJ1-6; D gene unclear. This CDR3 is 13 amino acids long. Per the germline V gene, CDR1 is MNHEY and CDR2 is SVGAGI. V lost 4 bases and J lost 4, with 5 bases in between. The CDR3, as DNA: TGTGCCAGCAGTTGGGAATATAATTCACCCCTCCACTTT. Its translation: CASSWEYNSPLHF.

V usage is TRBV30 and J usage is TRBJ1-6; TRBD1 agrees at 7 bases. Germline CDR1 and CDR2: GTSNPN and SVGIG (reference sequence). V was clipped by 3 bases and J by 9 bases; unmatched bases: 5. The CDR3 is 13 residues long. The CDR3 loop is CAWRGQLRSPLHF. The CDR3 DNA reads TGTGCCTGGAGGGGACAGCTTCGTTCACCCCTCCACTTT.

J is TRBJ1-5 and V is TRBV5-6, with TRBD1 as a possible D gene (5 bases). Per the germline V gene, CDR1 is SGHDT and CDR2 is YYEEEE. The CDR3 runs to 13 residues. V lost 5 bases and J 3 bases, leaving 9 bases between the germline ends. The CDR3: CASSPGFNQPQHF. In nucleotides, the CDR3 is TGTGCCAGCAGTCCAGGGTTCAATCAGCCCCAGCATTTT.

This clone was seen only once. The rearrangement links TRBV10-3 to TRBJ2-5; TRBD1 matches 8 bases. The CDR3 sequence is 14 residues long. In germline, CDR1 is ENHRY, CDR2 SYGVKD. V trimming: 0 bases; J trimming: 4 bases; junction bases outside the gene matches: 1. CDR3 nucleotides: TGTGCCATCAGTGAGTCGACAGGGGCAGAGACCCAGTACTTC. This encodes CAISESTGAETQYF.

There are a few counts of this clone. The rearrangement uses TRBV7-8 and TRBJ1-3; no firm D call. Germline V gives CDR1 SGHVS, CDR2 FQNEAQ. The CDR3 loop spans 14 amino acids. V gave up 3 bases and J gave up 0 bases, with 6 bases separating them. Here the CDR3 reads CASSFESSGNTIYF. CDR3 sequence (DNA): TGTGCCAGCAGCTTCGAGAGCTCTGGAAACACCATATATTTT. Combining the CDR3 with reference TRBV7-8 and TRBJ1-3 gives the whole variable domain GAGVSQSPRYKVAKRGQDVALRCDPISGHVSLFWYQQALGQGPEFLTYFQNEAQLDKSGLPSDRFFAERPEGSVSTLKIQRTQQEDSAVYLCASSFESSGNTIYFGEGSWLTVV.

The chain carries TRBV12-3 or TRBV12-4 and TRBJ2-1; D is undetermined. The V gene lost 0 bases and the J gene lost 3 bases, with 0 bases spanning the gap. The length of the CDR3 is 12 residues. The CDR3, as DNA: TGTGCCAGCAGTTTAGCCTACAATGAGCAGTTCTTC. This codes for CASSLAYNEQFF.

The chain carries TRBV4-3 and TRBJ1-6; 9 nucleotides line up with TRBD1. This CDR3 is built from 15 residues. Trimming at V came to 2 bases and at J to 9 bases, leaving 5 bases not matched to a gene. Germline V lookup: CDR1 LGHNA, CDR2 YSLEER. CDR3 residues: CASSQKDRGGSPLHF. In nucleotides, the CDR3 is TGCGCCAGCAGCCAAAAAGACAGGGGGGGTTCACCCCTCCACTTT.

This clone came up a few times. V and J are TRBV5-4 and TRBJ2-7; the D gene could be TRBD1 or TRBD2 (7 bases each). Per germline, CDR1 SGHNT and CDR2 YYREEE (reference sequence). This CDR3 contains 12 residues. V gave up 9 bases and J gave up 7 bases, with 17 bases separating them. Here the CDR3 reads CATRQGSGEQYF. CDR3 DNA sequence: TGTGCCACAAGACAGGGTAGCGGGGAGCAGTACTTC.

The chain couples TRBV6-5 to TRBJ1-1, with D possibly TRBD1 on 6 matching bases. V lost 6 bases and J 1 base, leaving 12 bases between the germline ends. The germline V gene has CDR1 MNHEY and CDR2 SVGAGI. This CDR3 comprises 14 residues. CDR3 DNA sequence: TGTGCCAGCAGCCGACAGGTTGGGAACACTGAAGCTTTCTTT. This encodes CASSRQVGNTEAFF.

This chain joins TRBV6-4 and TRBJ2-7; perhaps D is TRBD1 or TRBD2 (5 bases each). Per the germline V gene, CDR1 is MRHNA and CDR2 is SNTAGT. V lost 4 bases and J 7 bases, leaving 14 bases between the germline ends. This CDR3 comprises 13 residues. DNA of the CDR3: TGTGCCAGCAGTGGGCCGGGACCCTGGGAGCAGTACTTC. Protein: CASSGPGPWEQYF.

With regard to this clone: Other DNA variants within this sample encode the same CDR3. The CDR3 sequence: CASSRNTEAFF. The CDR3 nucleotides are TGTGCCAGCAGTCGCAACACTGAAGCTTTCTTT. V is TRBV6-5 and J is TRBJ1-1, with D unresolved. V was cut by 5 bases and J by 2 bases, with 3 bases left in between. CDR1 and CDR2 (germline): MNHEY, SVGAGI. This CDR3 spans 11 amino acids.

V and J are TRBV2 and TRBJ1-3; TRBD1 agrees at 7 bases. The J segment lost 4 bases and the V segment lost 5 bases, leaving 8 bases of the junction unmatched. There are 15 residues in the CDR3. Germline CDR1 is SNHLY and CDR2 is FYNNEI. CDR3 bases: TGTGCCAGCAGTCCGCTAACAGGGGCCGGAAACACCATATATTTT. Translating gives CASSPLTGAGNTIYF.

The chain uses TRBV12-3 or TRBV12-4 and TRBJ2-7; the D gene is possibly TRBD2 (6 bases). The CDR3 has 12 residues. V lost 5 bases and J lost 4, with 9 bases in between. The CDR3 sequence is CASSPAGYEQYF. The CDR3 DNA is TGTGCCAGCAGTCCAGCGGGTTACGAGCAGTACTTC.